This paragraph reports one TCR beta chain. Its matching antigen is unknown. The data belong to a study of cytomegalovirus exposure and HLA in healthy donors. Only in-frame clones appear in the TCRdb table, and some are missing; sequencing was by immunoSEQ multiplex PCR. Among more than 200,000 clones listed, 80% to 95% were seen once. Points from the study as a whole: A list of 164 TCR beta chains associated with cytomegalovirus was given. Rarity held for most TCR sequences, but there were some public TCRs that occurred in many donors. Both high specificity and high sensitivity reportedly marked the classifier's diagnosis of cytomegalovirus status. In vitro data verified a few CMV-associated chains as specific for CMV antigens.

The CDR3 is 17 residues long. CDR1 is LNHNV and CDR2 is YYDKDF in the germline V gene (reference sequence). The ends lost 0 bases at V and 6 bases at J; junction bases unmatched: 11. The TCR was taken from a woman aged 25 to 39 in good health and CMV-seronegative. The chain is built from TRBV15 and TRBJ1-2; the match to TRBD1 covers 9 bases. Sequencing used PBMCs. The CDR3 DNA sequence: TGTGCCACCAGCAGAGATGGGAGCTCCGGGACAGGGAATGGCTACACCTTC. Translating gives CATSRDGSSGTGNGYTF.